This is a list of T cell receptor beta chains from one sample in a study of cytomegalovirus exposure and HLA in healthy donors. Generated by immunoSEQ multiplex PCR, the TCRdb table keeps only in-frame clones and is missing some. This sample has 40,000 to 45,000 clones; around 56% occur once, and the top ten carry approximately 5.6%. Sequencing was performed on PBMCs. The source is a man aged 55 to 69 in good health and CMV-seronegative. CDR3s include the opening cysteine and the closing phenylalanine or tryptophan. Each record gives: J gene, D gene, clone size, V gene, CDR3 DNA, CDR3 protein. The D gene is left open where the match is weak. The size of a clone is reported for some rows only, either as once, few or many, or as a class for expanded clones.

TRBJ2-3 | TRBD1 | - | TRBV6-1 | TGTGCCAGCAGTGAATCGATCGGACAGGGTCTTTCCGCAGCTAGCACAGATACGCAGTATTTT | CASSESIGQGLSAASTDTQYF
TRBJ2-1 | TRBD2 | - | TRBV6-5 | TGTGCCAGCATGACTAGCGGGAGGGCGCGCGAGCAGTTCTTC | CASMTSGRAREQFF
TRBJ2-2 | TRBD1 | - | TRBV6-1 | TGTGCCAGCAGCCGGGACAGAAACACCGGGGAGCTGTTTTTT | CASSRDRNTGELFF
TRBJ2-7 | - | - | TRBV2 | TGTGCCAGCAGTGAAAGGGGCCCAGACGAGCAGTACTTC | CASSERGPDEQYF
TRBJ1-2 | - | - | TRBV19 | TGTGCCAGTAGTATGCCCACGTTGAGCTATGGCTACACCTTC | CASSMPTLSYGYTF
TRBJ1-1 | - | once | TRBV2 | TGTGCCAGCAGTGAGCAGGGGCGGAACACTGAAGCTTTCTTT | CASSEQGRNTEAFF
TRBJ2-1 | TRBD2 | - | TRBV6-5 | TGTGCCAGCAGGAATAGCGGGAGGACCAACAATGAGCAGTTCTTC | CASRNSGRTNNEQFF
TRBJ2-2 | - | - | TRBV4-3 | TGCGCCAGCAGCCAAGAACCGGCGGGCACCGGGGAGCTGTTTTTT | CASSQEPAGTGELFF
TRBJ2-5 | - | - | TRBV5-1 | TGCGCCAGCAGCTTGGAACGGGCCCAGTACTTC | CASSLERAQYF
TRBJ1-5 | TRBD1 | few | TRBV6-1 | TGTGCCAGCACCTTTACAGGGGCGCGCAATCAGCCCCAGCATTTT | CASTFTGARNQPQHF
TRBJ2-2 | - | few | TRBV9 | TGTGCCAGCAGCGTAGAGAACTTGTCCGGGGAGCTGTTTTTT | CASSVENLSGELFF
TRBJ2-2 | - | few | TRBV7-9 | TGTGCCAGCAGCCGGGGAAACACCGGGGAGCTGTTTTTT | CASSRGNTGELFF
TRBJ2-3 | TRBD2 | - | TRBV5-1 | TGCGCCAGCAGCCGTACAGTAGCGGGAGGCACAGATACGCAGTATTTT | CASSRTVAGGTDTQYF
TRBJ2-5 | - | - | TRBV29-1 | TGCAGCGTTGCACAGGTACCTCAAGAGACCCAGTACTTC | CSVAQVPQETQYF
TRBJ1-1 | TRBD1 | few | TRBV27 | TGTGCCAGCAGTCCTAGGGGACAGGGGTTTGCTGAAGCTTTCTTT | CASSPRGQGFAEAFF
TRBJ1-4 | - | few | TRBV15 | TGTGCCACCAGCAGTATCTCTCGGGCAACTAATGAAAAACTGTTTTTT | CATSSISRATNEKLFF
TRBJ2-7 | TRBD2 | - | TRBV5-1 | TGCGCCAGCAGCTTGGCAGGGACTAGCGGGGCTAGCTCCTACGAGCAGTACTTC | CASSLAGTSGASSYEQYF
TRBJ1-1 | - | many | TRBV29-1 | TGCAGCGTTCGGGAGAACACTGAAGCTTTCTTT | CSVRENTEAFF
TRBJ2-5 | TRBD2 | - | TRBV30 | TGTGCCTGGAGTGGTCTAGCGGCAGGGACCCAGTACTTC | CAWSGLAAGTQYF
TRBJ2-1 | TRBD2 | - | TRBV6-5 | TGTGCCAGCAGGACGGGCGGGAGGGTTAATGAGCAGTTCTTC | CASRTGGRVNEQFF
TRBJ2-7 | - | - | TRBV20-1 | TGCAGTGCTAGAGACGTATACGAGCAGTACTTC | CSARDVYEQYF
TRBJ1-2 | - | - | TRBV30 | TGTGCCGGGTGGAACAGGGTAATGAGTGGCTACACTTTC | CAGWNRVMSGYTF
TRBJ2-1 | TRBD2 | - | TRBV5-4 | TGTGCCAGCAGCCCCGGGACTAGTGGGAATGAGCAGTTCTTC | CASSPGTSGNEQFF
TRBJ1-1 | - | - | TRBV9 | TGTGCCAGCAGCGTAGAGCCGGGGATGAACACTGAAGCTTTCTTT | CASSVEPGMNTEAFF
TRBJ1-5 | - | few | TRBV30 | TGTGCCTGGAGTGTAAGAGCCGGCGGTCAGCCCCAGCATTTT | CAWSVRAGGQPQHF
TRBJ2-7 | - | - | TRBV7-9 | TGTGCCAGCATCCACGACGGGACCTACGAGCAGTACTTC | CASIHDGTYEQYF
TRBJ1-4 | - | few | TRBV25-1 | TGTGCCAGCAGTGAGCTCGGAGGACCGTCAAATGAAAAACTGTTTTTT | CASSELGGPSNEKLFF
TRBJ2-5 | - | few | TRBV6-5 | TGTGCCAGCAGTTTCGGAGGGACCCAGTACTTC | CASSFGGTQYF
TRBJ1-4 | TRBD1 | - | TRBV6-1 | TGTGCCAGCAGGAAAGGACAGGGGGAAGAAAAACTGTTTTTT | CASRKGQGEEKLFF
TRBJ2-2 | TRBD2 | few | TRBV29-1 | TGCAGCGTGGATGATTCAGGACTAGCGGGCGGGGAGCTGTTTTTT | CSVDDSGLAGGELFF
TRBJ1-5 | TRBD1 | - | TRBV5-6 | TGTGCCAGCAGCTTGAACAGGGGCCACAATCAGCCCCAGCATTTT | CASSLNRGHNQPQHF
TRBJ2-3 | TRBD1 | - | TRBV18 | TGTGCCAGCTCCCCGACAGGGGGCACAGATACGCAGTATTTT | CASSPTGGTDTQYF
TRBJ1-5 | TRBD1 | - | TRBV19 | TGTGCCAGTACCCTAGACAGGGGAGGGAATCAGCCCCAGCATTTT | CASTLDRGGNQPQHF
TRBJ1-5 | - | - | TRBV6-5 | TGTGCCAGCAGTCCGACAGGTGACAATCAGCCCCAGCATTTT | CASSPTGDNQPQHF
TRBJ1-5 | - | - | TRBV30 | TGTGCCTGGAGCGAACATACTGGTAGGGGTCAGCCCCAGCATTTT | CAWSEHTGRGQPQHF
TRBJ1-5 | - | - | TRBV25-1 | TGTGCCAGCAGTGCGGATCAGCCCCAGCATTTT | CASSADQPQHF
TRBJ1-1 | - | - | TRBV7-9 | TGTGCCAGCAGCTTGGGGGCGGGGGTCATTGGAGCTTTCTTT | CASSLGAGVIGAFF
TRBJ1-4 | TRBD1 | - | TRBV5-4 | TGTGCCAGCAGCTACGGGACAGCTAATGAAAAACTGTTTTTT | CASSYGTANEKLFF
TRBJ2-1 | - | - | TRBV7-6 | TGTGCCAGCAGCCGCCGGGAGACCCTGGGGGAGCAGTTCTTC | CASSRRETLGEQFF
TRBJ2-3 | - | few | TRBV15 | TGTGCCACCAGCAACTGGGGCAGCGTTACGCAGTATTTT | CATSNWGSVTQYF
TRBJ2-1 | TRBD2 | - | TRBV4-3 | TGCGCCAGCAGCCAAGGGGGACTACCTTACAATGAGCAGTTCTTC | CASSQGGLPYNEQFF
TRBJ1-6 | - | few | TRBV7-9 | TGTGCCAGCAGCTTGGAGGCGGATAATTCACCCCTCCACTTT | CASSLEADNSPLHF
TRBJ1-4 | - | many | TRBV10-3 | TGTGCCACCAAACCAGCAACTAATGAAAAACTGTTTTTT | CATKPATNEKLFF
TRBJ2-6 | - | - | TRBV6-6 | TGTGCCAGCAGTTCGACGGGTGGGGCCAACGTCCTGACTTTC | CASSSTGGANVLTF
TRBJ1-2 | - | few | TRBV6-5 | TGTGCCAGCAGCCCCGACAGCTCCTACAAGGGGACCTTC | CASSPDSSYKGTF
TRBJ1-2 | - | - | TRBV5-6 | TGTGCCAGCAGCCTTAGACAGATCTATGGCTACACCTTC | CASSLRQIYGYTF
TRBJ2-7 | TRBD1 | - | TRBV7-9 | TGTGCCAGCAGCCGTACCGGGACAGGGTTATCCGAGCAGTACTTC | CASSRTGTGLSEQYF